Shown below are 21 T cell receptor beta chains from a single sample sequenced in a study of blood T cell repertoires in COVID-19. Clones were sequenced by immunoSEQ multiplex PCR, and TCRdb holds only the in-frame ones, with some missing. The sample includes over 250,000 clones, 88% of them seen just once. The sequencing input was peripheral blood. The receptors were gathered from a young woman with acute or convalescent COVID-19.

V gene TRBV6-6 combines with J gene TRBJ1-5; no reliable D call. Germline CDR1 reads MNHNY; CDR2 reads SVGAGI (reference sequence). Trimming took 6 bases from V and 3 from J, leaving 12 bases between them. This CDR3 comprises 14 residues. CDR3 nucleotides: TGTGCCAGCAGCCCCGACACTGACAATCAGCCCCAGCATTTT. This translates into CASSPDTDNQPQHF.

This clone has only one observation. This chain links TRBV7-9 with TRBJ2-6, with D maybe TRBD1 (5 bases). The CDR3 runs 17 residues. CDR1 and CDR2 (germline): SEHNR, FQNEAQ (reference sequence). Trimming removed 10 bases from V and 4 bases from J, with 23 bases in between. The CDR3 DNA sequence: TGTGCCAACTCCAATAGGGGTCCGCCCTCGGGGGCCAACGTCCTGACTTTC. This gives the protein CANSNRGPPSGANVLTF.

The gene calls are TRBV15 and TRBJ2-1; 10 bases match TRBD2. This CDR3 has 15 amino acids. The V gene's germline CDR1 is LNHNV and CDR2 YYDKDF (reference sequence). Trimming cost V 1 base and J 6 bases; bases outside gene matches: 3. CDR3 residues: CATSRVSGRANEQFF. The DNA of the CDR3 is TGTGCCACCAGCAGAGTGAGCGGGAGGGCCAATGAGCAGTTCTTC.

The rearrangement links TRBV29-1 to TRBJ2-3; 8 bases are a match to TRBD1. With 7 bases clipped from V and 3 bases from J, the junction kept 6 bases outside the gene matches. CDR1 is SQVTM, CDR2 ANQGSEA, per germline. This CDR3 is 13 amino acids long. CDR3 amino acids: CSETGERTDTQYF. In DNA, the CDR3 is TGCAGCGAGACAGGGGAGAGAACAGATACGCAGTATTTT.

CDR3 sequence reads: CASSLAGDREAFF. The CDR3 DNA sequence: TGTGCCAGCAGTTTAGCAGGGGACAGGGAAGCTTTCTTT. The chain recombines TRBV12-3 or TRBV12-4 with TRBJ1-1; 8 bases line up with TRBD1. The CDR3 is 13 amino acids. The V gene end was trimmed by 0 bases and the J gene end by 8 bases; junction bases not matched to a gene: 2.

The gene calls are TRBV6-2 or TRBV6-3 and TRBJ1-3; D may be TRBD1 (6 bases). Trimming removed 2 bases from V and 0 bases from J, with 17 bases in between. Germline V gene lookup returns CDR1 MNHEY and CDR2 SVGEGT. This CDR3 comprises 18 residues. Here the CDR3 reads CASSYGRGQVGSGNTIYF. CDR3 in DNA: TGTGCCAGCAGTTACGGACGGGGACAAGTCGGCTCTGGAAACACCATATATTTT.

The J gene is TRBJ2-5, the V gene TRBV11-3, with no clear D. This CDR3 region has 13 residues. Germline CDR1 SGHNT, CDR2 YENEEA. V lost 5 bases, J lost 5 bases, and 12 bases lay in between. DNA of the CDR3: TGTGCCAGCAGCCGGAGTTATGGGGAGACCCAGTACTTC. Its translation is CASSRSYGETQYF.

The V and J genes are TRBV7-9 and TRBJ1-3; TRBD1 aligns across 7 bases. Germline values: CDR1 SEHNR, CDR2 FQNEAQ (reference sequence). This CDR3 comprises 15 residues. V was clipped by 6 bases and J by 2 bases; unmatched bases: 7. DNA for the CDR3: TGTGCCAGCAGAACAGGGGAATTAGCTGGAAACACCATATATTTT. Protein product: CASRTGELAGNTIYF.

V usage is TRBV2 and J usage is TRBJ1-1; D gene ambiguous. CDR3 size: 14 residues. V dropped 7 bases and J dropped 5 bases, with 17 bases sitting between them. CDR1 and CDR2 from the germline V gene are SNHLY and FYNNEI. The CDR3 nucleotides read TGTGCCAGCATATTGGGAGTCTTTGGGACTGAAGCTTTCTTT. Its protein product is CASILGVFGTEAFF.

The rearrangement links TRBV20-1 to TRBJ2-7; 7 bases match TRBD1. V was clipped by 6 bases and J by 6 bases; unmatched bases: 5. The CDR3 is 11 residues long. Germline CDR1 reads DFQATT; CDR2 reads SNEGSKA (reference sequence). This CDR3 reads CSANGQAEQYF. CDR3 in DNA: TGCAGTGCAAACGGACAGGCCGAGCAGTACTTC.

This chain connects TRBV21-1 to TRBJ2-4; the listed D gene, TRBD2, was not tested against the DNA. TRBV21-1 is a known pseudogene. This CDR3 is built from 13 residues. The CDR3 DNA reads TGTGCCAGCAGCACCCGGACTCAAAACATTCAGTACTTC. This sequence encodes CASSTRTQNIQYF.

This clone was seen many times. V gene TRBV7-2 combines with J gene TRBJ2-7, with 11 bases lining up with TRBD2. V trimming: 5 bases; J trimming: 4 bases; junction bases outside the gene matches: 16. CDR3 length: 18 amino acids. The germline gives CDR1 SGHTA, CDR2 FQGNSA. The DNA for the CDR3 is TGTGCCAGCAGCCCGTCCAGGAGCACTAGCGGGAGTTTTTACGAGCAGTACTTC. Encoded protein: CASSPSRSTSGSFYEQYF.

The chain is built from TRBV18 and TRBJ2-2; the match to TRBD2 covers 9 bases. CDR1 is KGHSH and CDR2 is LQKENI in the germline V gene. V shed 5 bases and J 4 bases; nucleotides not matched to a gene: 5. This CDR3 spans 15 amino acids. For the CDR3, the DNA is TGTGCCAGCTCAGACCTAGCGGGGACCACCGGGGAGCTGTTTTTT. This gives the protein CASSDLAGTTGELFF.

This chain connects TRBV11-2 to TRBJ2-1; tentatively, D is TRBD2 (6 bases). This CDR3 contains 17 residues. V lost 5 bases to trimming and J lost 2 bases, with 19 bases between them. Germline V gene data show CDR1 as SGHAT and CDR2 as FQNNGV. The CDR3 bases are TGTGCCAGCAGCGCACGATCCGGGACTCCTCCCTACAATGAGCAGTTCTTC. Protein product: CASSARSGTPPYNEQFF.

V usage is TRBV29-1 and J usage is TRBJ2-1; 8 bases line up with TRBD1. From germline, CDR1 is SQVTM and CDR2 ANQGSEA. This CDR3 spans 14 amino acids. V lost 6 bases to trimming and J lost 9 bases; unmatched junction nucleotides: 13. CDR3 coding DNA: TGCAGCGTGTATGGACAGGGTAGTTTCACTGAGCAGTTCTTC. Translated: CSVYGQGSFTEQFF.

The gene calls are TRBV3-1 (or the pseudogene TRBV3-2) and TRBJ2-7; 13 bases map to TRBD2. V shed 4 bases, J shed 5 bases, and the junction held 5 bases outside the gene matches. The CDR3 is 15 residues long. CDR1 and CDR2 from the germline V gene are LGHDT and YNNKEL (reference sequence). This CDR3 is CASSLILAGGNEQYF. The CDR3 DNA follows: TGTGCCAGCAGCCTCATACTAGCGGGAGGGAACGAGCAGTACTTC.

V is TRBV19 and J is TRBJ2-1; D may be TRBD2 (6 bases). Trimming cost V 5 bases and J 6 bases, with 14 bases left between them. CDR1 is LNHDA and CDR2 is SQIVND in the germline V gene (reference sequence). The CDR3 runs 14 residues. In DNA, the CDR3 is TGTGCCAGTAGTGAGACCGGGACTTCCAATGAGCAGTTCTTC. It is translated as CASSETGTSNEQFF.

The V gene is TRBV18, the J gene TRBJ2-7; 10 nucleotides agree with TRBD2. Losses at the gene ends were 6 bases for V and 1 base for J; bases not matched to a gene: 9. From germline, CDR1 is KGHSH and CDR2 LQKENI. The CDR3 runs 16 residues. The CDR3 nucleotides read TGTGCCAGCTCCCCCGTGGCTAGCGGGAGATCCTACGAGCAGTACTTC. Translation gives CASSPVASGRSYEQYF.

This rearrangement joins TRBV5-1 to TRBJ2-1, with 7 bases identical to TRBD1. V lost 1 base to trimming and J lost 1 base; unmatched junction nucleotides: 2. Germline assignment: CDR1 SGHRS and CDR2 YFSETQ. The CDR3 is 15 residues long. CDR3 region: CASSLLQGSYNEQFF. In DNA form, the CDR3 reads TGCGCCAGCAGCTTGTTACAGGGGTCCTACAATGAGCAGTTCTTC.

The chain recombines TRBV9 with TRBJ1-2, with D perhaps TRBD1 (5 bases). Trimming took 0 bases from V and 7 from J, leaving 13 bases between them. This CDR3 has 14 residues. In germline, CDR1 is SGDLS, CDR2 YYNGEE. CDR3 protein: CASSVVGDDAGYTF. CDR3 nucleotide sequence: TGTGCCAGCAGCGTAGTAGGGGATGACGCTGGCTACACCTTC.

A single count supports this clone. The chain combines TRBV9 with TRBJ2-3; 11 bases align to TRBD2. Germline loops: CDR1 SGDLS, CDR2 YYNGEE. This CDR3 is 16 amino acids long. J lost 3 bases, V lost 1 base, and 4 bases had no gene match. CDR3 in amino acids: CASSVTSGSGTDTQYF. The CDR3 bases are TGTGCCAGCAGCGTAACTAGCGGGAGTGGTACAGATACGCAGTATTTT.